A selection of T cell receptor beta chains follows, all from one sample in a study of T cells in localized non-small cell lung cancer. The assay was immunoSEQ multiplex PCR, and TCRdb's table has in-frame clones only and misses some. The repertoire includes roughly 1,300 clones, roughly 22% of them detected once, and roughly 19% sits in the top ten. The specimen comprised normal lung tissue next to the tumor, sampled before any cancer treatment. These receptor sequences come from a male donor older than 55 with stage I squamous cell lung carcinoma. Both conserved end residues are part of each CDR3. The D gene is left open where the match is weak. Clone size is shown for a subset of rows, as once, few, many or a class of expanded clone.

v_gene,d_gene,j_gene,abundance,CDR3nt,CDR3aa
TRBV6-1,.,TRBJ1-4,medium-sized,TGTGCCAGCAGTGAAGGAGGGGCGGATGAAAAACTGTTTTTT,CASSEGGADEKLFF
TRBV29-1,TRBD2,TRBJ2-7,large,TGCAGCGTTGTAGCGGGAGGGGCCTACGAGCAGTACTTC,CSVVAGGAYEQYF
TRBV30,TRBD1,TRBJ2-3,.,TGTGCCTGGGCCCTAGTGGACAGGGCGTGGACAGATACGCAGTATTTT,CAWALVDRAWTDTQYF
TRBV29-1,.,TRBJ2-3,.,TGCAGCAAACGGGGAGGATACACAGATACGCAGTATTTT,CSKRGGYTDTQYF
TRBV19,TRBD1,TRBJ1-1,.,TGTGCCAGTAGTTTGACAGGGGGCGCCGGGAACACTGAAGCTTTCTTT,CASSLTGGAGNTEAFF
TRBV28,.,TRBJ2-2,once,TGTGCCAGCAGTTTATTTGGACCAGACACCGGGGAGCTGTTTTTT,CASSLFGPDTGELFF
TRBV1,.,TRBJ2-1,.,TGCACCAGCAGCCAAGATTTCGCGGATAACTCCTACAATGAGCAGTTCTTC,CTSSQDFADNSYNEQFF
TRBV7-2,.,TRBJ1-1,.,TGTGCCAGCAGCTTTTCACAGGACACTGAAGCTTTCTTT,CASSFSQDTEAFF
TRBV28,TRBD2,TRBJ2-3,once,TGTGCCAGCACCTTAACGGGACTAGCGGGAGCCGATACGCAGTATTTT,CASTLTGLAGADTQYF
TRBV29-1,.,TRBJ1-1,.,TGCAGCGTTGGGGCCAGTTTGTCGAACACTGAAGCTTTCTTT,CSVGASLSNTEAFF
TRBV9,TRBD1,TRBJ2-7,medium-sized,TGTGCCAGCAGAGGACTGGGGACAGGGACTTTGGGCGAGCAGTACTTC,CASRGLGTGTLGEQYF
TRBV28,.,TRBJ2-5,.,TGTGCCAGCAGTTTATCTGGAGTAGTTGGGGAGACCCAGTACTTC,CASSLSGVVGETQYF
TRBV6-8,TRBD1,TRBJ2-4,medium-sized,TGTGCCAGCAGTGTCGACAGGGGATTAAACATTCAGTACTTC,CASSVDRGLNIQYF
TRBV6-8,TRBD1,TRBJ2-1,.,TGTGCCAGCAGTTCACCTGACAGGGAATACAATGAGCAGTTCTTC,CASSSPDREYNEQFF
TRBV15,TRBD2,TRBJ2-5,few,TGTGCCACCAGCCCCGGACTAGCGGAAGAGACCCAGTACTTC,CATSPGLAEETQYF
TRBV11-3,.,TRBJ2-2,.,TGTGCCAGCAGCCGACCCGTTCTCGTCCCTAACACCGGGGAGCTGTTTTTT,CASSRPVLVPNTGELFF
TRBV11-3,TRBD1,TRBJ2-5,medium-sized,TGTGCCAGCAGCCCGACAGGGGGTAGAGGGGAGACCCAGTACTTC,CASSPTGGRGETQYF
TRBV15,.,TRBJ2-1,large,TGTGCCACCAGCACCCGAGATTCTATCAATGAGCAGTTCTTC,CATSTRDSINEQFF
TRBV29-1,TRBD1,TRBJ2-1,.,TGCAGCGTTGAACGATGGGACAGATACAATGAGCAGTTCTTC,CSVERWDRYNEQFF
TRBV6-8,TRBD1,TRBJ1-2,few,TGTGCCAGCAGTTACGCCTCCTCCGGGACAGATTATGGCTACACCTTC,CASSYASSGTDYGYTF
TRBV5-1,.,TRBJ2-7,.,TGCGCCAGCAGCACGGGACCACGGCAGGGGACTTACGAGCAGTACTTC,CASSTGPRQGTYEQYF
TRBV11-3,TRBD2,TRBJ2-3,few,TGTGCCAGCACCCGGGGTAGCGGGATTGGAGATACGCAGTATTTT,CASTRGSGIGDTQYF
TRBV1,.,TRBJ2-1,medium-sized,TGCGCCAGCAGCCAAGATCGGGAGACGTCCAATGAGCAGTTCTTC,CASSQDRETSNEQFF
TRBV5-1,TRBD1,TRBJ2-7,.,TGCGCCAGCAGGCATGAGAGGGACAGGAGAACCTACGAGCAGTACTTC,CASRHERDRRTYEQYF
TRBV11-3,.,TRBJ2-2,medium-sized,TGTGCCAGCAGCTTAGATTTGGCCACCGGGGAGCTGTTTTTT,CASSLDLATGELFF
TRBV29-1,.,TRBJ2-1,once,TGCAGCGTTCTAGAAGGGGTTAATGAGCAGTTCTTC,CSVLEGVNEQFF
TRBV11-3,TRBD2,TRBJ2-5,few,TGTGCCAGCAGCTTATGGGCGGGAGGGGAAGAGACCCAGTACTTC,CASSLWAGGEETQYF
TRBV11-3,TRBD1,TRBJ2-7,medium-sized,TGTGCCAGCAGCCTGGTGAGACAGGGGTGGTACGAGCAGTACTTC,CASSLVRQGWYEQYF
TRBV11-3,TRBD1,TRBJ2-1,once,TGTGCCAGCAGCAGAGAGACAGGGCCAAGGGAGCAGTTCTTC,CASSRETGPREQFF
TRBV14,TRBD2,TRBJ2-3,medium-sized,TGTGCCAGCAGCTTAACTAGCGGGAGGGCAGCGAGGGGCACAGATACGCAGTATTTT,CASSLTSGRAARGTDTQYF
TRBV28,TRBD2,TRBJ2-1,.,TGTGCCAGCAGTACACATAGACTAGCGGGAGAGTTTTTCGGTGAGCAGTTCTTC,CASSTHRLAGEFFGEQFF
TRBV27,TRBD2,TRBJ2-7,few,TGTGCCAGCAGCTCCACCTCTAGCGGGAATGACGAGCAGTACTTC,CASSSTSSGNDEQYF
TRBV28,.,TRBJ1-1,.,TGTGCCAGCAGTTTTGCCACCACCAGGGATCCAGAAGCTTTCTTT,CASSFATTRDPEAFF